The 16 T cell receptor beta chains below come from one sample, sequenced in a study of blood T cell repertoires in COVID-19. Generated by immunoSEQ multiplex PCR, the TCRdb table keeps only in-frame clones and is missing some. The sample carries a few hundred thousand clones, roughly 89% recorded once. Specimen: PBMCs or T cells enriched from blood (not recorded which). The receptor source for this set is a woman aged 30 to 39 who had recovered from COVID-19.

This chain links TRBV19 with TRBJ2-1, with D perhaps matching TRBD1 (6 bases). V lost 4 bases, J lost 5 bases, and 12 bases lay in between. The CDR3 loop spans 14 amino acids. CDR1 is LNHDA and CDR2 is SQIVND in the germline V gene (reference sequence). The CDR3 nucleotides are TGTGCCAGTAGTAAGGCAGGGGAAGACAATGAGCAGTTCTTC. It codes for CASSKAGEDNEQFF.

This clone was detected a few times. J is TRBJ2-3 and V is TRBV6-4; 10 bases line up with TRBD2. The junction had 4 bases not matched to a gene; V was cut back by 4 bases and J by 0 bases. The CDR3 has 16 amino acids. CDR1 MRHNA and CDR2 SNTAGT come from the germline V gene. CDR3 DNA sequence: TGTGCCAGCAGTGCCCTAGCGGGAGATAGCACAGATACGCAGTATTTT. The encoded protein is CASSALAGDSTDTQYF.

V usage is TRBV29-1 and J usage is TRBJ2-7; 9 bases are a match to TRBD1. Germline V gene lookup returns CDR1 SQVTM and CDR2 ANQGSEA. The trim removed 4 bases at V and 2 bases at J, leaving 3 bases unmatched. The CDR3 length is 13 residues. The CDR3 DNA reads TGCAGCGTTGTGACAGGGGGAACCTACGAGCAGTACTTC. Its protein product is CSVVTGGTYEQYF.

The gene calls are TRBV6-1 and TRBJ2-5, with D possibly being TRBD1 (6 bases). This CDR3 is 13 amino acids long. The V gene lost 6 bases and the J gene lost 5 bases, with 13 bases spanning the gap. The germline V gene encodes CDR1 MNHNS and CDR2 SASEGT. The CDR3 sequence is CASRRTGMETQYF. The CDR3 DNA follows: TGTGCCAGCAGAAGAACAGGGATGGAGACCCAGTACTTC.

This clone was seen a few times. V usage is TRBV3-1 (or the pseudogene TRBV3-2) and J usage is TRBJ1-3, with D possibly matching TRBD1 (5 bases). V was trimmed by 8 bases and J by 0 bases, leaving 11 bases between them. The CDR3 is made up of 14 amino acids. Germline V CDR1 and CDR2: LGHDT, YNNKEL (reference sequence). The DNA of the CDR3 is TGTGCCAGCGGGGCGTCGAGCTCTGGAAACACCATATATTTT. Translation: CASGASSSGNTIYF.

This chain links TRBV7-4 with TRBJ1-2, with D possibly being TRBD1 (5 bases). In germline, CDR1 is SGHVT, CDR2 SQSDAQ. Deletions cut 2 bases from V and 1 base from J, with 11 bases between. CDR3 length: 15 amino acids. The CDR3, as DNA: TGTGCCAGCAGCTTAATTGCGGGACTTAACTATGGCTACACCTTC. Protein product: CASSLIAGLNYGYTF.

The V gene is TRBV7-9, the J gene TRBJ1-1; the D is unclear. V lost 1 base, J lost 0 bases, and 6 bases lay in between. Germline V gene data show CDR1 as SEHNR and CDR2 as FQNEAQ (reference sequence). The CDR3 has 14 residues. CDR3 coding DNA: TGTGCCAGCAGCTTAGGGGCAGTGAACACTGAAGCTTTCTTT. Residues: CASSLGAVNTEAFF.

The rearrangement joins TRBV7-9 to TRBJ2-3, with a weak D call TRBD1 (5 bases). The V end lost 2 bases, the J end lost 2 bases, and 11 bases lay between the germline ends. The CDR3 has 15 residues. Germline assignment: CDR1 SEHNR and CDR2 FQNEAQ (reference sequence). This chain's CDR3 is CASSLTGPYTDTQYF. DNA for the CDR3: TGTGCCAGCAGCTTAACAGGTCCTTACACAGATACGCAGTATTTT.

V gene TRBV19 combines with J gene TRBJ1-6; 10 bases fit TRBD1. Germline assignment: CDR1 LNHDA and CDR2 SQIVND (reference sequence). CDR3 size: 14 residues. The J segment lost 7 bases and the V segment lost 7 bases, leaving 4 bases of the junction unmatched. CDR3 nucleotides: TGTGCCAGTACCGGGACAGGGGAAAATTCACCCCTCCACTTT. This sequence encodes CASTGTGENSPLHF.

The rearrangement links TRBV27 to TRBJ1-1; D ambiguous. In germline, CDR1 is MNHEY, CDR2 SMNVEV (reference sequence). CDR3 size: 14 residues. V lost 1 base, J lost 1 base, and 7 bases lay in between. In DNA, the CDR3 is TGTGCCAGCAGTTTATTCCGGGAGAACACTGAAGCTTTCTTT. This codes for CASSLFRENTEAFF.

This chain uses TRBV28 with TRBJ2-2; possibly TRBD2 for D (6 bases). Germline V gene lookup returns CDR1 MDHEN and CDR2 SYDVKM. The V end was cut by 8 bases, the J end by 1 base, with 14 bases between. The CDR3 runs 15 residues. The CDR3 here is CASSVADRNTGELFF. As DNA, the CDR3 is TGTGCCAGCTCCGTAGCGGACCGGAACACCGGGGAGCTGTTTTTT.

This sequence joins TRBV30 and TRBJ1-2; D unresolved. Trimming took off 0 bases at V and 8 bases at J, with 13 bases between the two ends. Germline assignment: CDR1 GTSNPN and CDR2 SVGIG (reference sequence). This CDR3 is built from 13 residues. CDR3: CAWSVYGLEGYTF. In nucleotides, the CDR3 is TGTGCCTGGAGTGTGTATGGTTTAGAGGGCTACACCTTC.

J is TRBJ2-1 and V is TRBV24-1; 13 bases align to TRBD2. Losses at the gene ends were 7 bases for V and 1 base for J; bases not matched to a gene: 3. This CDR3 contains 16 residues. Germline CDR1 reads KGHDR; CDR2 reads SFDVKD. CDR3 amino acids: CATSRLAGGSYNEQFF. The CDR3 DNA reads as TGTGCCACCAGCCGACTAGCGGGGGGATCCTACAATGAGCAGTTCTTC.

V and J are TRBV10-1 and TRBJ1-1; 8 nucleotides match TRBD1. Unmatched junction bases numbered 6, after V lost 8 bases and J lost 4 bases. Germline V gene data show CDR1 as WNHNN and CDR2 as SYGVQD (reference sequence). The CDR3 has 13 residues. As DNA, the CDR3 is TGCGCCAGCGGAGCGCAGGGGGCCACTGAAGCTTTCTTT. This sequence encodes CASGAQGATEAFF.

This chain links TRBV5-4 with TRBJ2-3, with TRBD2 matching over 8 bases. V shed 4 bases, J shed 0 bases, and the junction held 7 bases outside the gene matches. Germline CDR1 SGHNT, CDR2 YYREEE (reference sequence). The CDR3 length is 16 residues. DNA for the CDR3: TGTGCCAGCAGCGGTGGAGTAGCGGGAAGCACAGATACGCAGTATTTT. Its translation: CASSGGVAGSTDTQYF.

The chain employs TRBV10-3 and TRBJ2-7; 7 bases align to TRBD1. The CDR3 spans 13 residues. Per the germline V gene, CDR1 is ENHRY and CDR2 is SYGVKD. Trimming cost V 10 bases and J 3 bases; bases outside gene matches: 9. The CDR3 region is CATYTTGDYEQYF. The CDR3 nucleotides read TGTGCCACATACACAACAGGGGACTACGAGCAGTACTTC.